The text below deals with one T cell receptor (beta chain). The antigen is unknown. CD45RO negativity and positive selection for CCR7 defined naive CD8 cells, a population that excluded terminally differentiated effector memory CD45RA+ cells. The method was immunoSEQ multiplex PCR; TCRdb's version includes in-frame clones alone and lacks a portion of them. Here the sample spans hundreds of thousands of clones, about 95% being singletons. The data are from a study of shared clonotypes between healthy human individuals. Study-level points and caveats: Memory subsets generally showed lower estimated richness than naive subsets.

The CDR3 sequence is 17 residues long. J was trimmed by 0 bases and V by 0 bases; bases with no gene match: 6. Germline assignment: CDR1 SGDLS and CDR2 YYNGEE. V and J are TRBV9 and TRBJ1-3, with 7 bases identical to TRBD1. The receptor's source is a woman aged 25 to 39 in good health. Source material: naive CD8+ T cells sorted from blood. The CDR3 bases are TGTGCCAGCAGCGTAGCAGGGGGGACAGTCTCTGGAAACACCATATATTTT. Encoded protein: CASSVAGGTVSGNTIYF.